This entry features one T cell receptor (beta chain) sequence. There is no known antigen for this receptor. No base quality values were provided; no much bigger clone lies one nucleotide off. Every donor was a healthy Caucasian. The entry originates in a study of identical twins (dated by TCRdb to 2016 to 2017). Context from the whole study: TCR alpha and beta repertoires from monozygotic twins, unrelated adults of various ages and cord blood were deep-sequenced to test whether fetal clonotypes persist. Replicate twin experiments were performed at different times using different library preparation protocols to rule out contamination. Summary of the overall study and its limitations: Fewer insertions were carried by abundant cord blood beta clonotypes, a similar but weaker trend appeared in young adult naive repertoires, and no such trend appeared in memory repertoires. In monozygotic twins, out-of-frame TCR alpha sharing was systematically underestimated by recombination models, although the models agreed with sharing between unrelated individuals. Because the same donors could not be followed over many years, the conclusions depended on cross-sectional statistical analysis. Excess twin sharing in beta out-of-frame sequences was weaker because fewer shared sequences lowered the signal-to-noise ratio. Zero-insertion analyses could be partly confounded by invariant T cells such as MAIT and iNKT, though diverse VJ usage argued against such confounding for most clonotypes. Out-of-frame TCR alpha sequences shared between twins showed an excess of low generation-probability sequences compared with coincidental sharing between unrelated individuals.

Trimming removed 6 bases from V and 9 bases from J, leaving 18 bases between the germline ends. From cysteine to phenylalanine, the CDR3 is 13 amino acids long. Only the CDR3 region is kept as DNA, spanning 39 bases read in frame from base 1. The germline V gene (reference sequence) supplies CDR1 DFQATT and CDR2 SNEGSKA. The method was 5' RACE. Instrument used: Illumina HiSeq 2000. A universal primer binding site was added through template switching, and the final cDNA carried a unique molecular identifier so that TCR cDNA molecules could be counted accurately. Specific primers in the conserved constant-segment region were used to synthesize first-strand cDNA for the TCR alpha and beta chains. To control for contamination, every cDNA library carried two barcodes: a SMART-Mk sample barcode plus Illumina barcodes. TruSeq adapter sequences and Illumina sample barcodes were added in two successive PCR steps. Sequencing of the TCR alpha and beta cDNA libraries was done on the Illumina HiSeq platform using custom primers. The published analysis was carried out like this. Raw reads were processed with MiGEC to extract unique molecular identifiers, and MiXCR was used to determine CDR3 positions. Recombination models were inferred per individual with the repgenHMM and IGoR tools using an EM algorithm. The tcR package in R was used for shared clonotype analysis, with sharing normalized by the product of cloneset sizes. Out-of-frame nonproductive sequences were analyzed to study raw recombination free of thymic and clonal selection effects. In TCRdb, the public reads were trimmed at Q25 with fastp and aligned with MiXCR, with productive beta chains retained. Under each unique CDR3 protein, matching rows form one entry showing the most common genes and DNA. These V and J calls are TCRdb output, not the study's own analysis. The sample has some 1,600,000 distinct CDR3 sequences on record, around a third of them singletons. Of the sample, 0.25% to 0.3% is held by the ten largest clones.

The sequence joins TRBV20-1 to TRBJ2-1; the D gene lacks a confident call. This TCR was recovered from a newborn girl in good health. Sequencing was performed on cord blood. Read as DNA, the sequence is TGCAGTGCCACGAGGCCGTCGGTTGGTGAGCAGTTCTTC. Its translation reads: CSATRPSVGEQFF.